Shown below are 28 T cell receptor beta chains from a single sample sequenced in a study of T cell changes during pregnancy in multiple sclerosis. The repertoire was sequenced with immunoSEQ multiplex PCR; TCRdb's copy has only in-frame clones and lacks some. The data contain 85,000 to 120,000 clones, 85% to 95% of them singletons. The sequencing used peripheral blood, collected after pregnancy. These receptors came from a female donor with multiple sclerosis, enrolled in a pregnancy study.

Only one count was recorded for this clone. This chain links TRBV5-1 with TRBJ2-7; 10 bases fit TRBD1. CDR3 length: 14 amino acids. From germline, CDR1 is SGHRS and CDR2 YFSETQ. With 0 bases clipped from V and 7 bases from J, the junction kept 4 bases outside the gene matches. The CDR3 region is CASSLGDRGREQYF. CDR3 coding DNA: TGCGCCAGCAGCTTGGGTGACAGGGGGCGAGAGCAGTACTTC. The entire variable domain, with the rest obtained from reference TRBV5-1 and TRBJ2-7, is as follows: KAGVTQTPRYLIKTRGQQVTLSCSPISGHRSVSWYQQTPGQGLQFLFEYFSETQRNKGNFPGRFSGRQFSNSRSEMNVSTLELGDSALYLCASSLGDRGREQYFGPGTRLTVT.

This clone has only a few counts. V is TRBV6-1 and J is TRBJ2-1, with D unclear. V was trimmed by 10 bases and J by 11 bases, leaving 21 bases between them. Germline CDR1 is MNHNS and CDR2 is SASEGT. The CDR3 extends over 13 amino acids. The CDR3 protein is CATTSPNEPKQFF. The CDR3 region has the DNA TGTGCCACCACGTCCCCAAATGAACCTAAGCAGTTCTTC.

V is TRBV18 and J is TRBJ1-3; the match to TRBD1 covers 7 bases. The J segment lost 8 bases and the V segment lost 1 base, leaving 5 bases of the junction unmatched. In germline, CDR1 is KGHSH, CDR2 LQKENI. This CDR3 contains 14 residues. For the CDR3, the DNA is TGTGCCAGCTCACCACTTAAGGGGGCGGACACCATATATTTT. Translation gives CASSPLKGADTIYF.

The chain uses TRBV28 and TRBJ2-2, with 8 bases fitting TRBD2. The ends lost 6 bases at V and 7 bases at J; junction bases unmatched: 7. The CDR3 totals 14 residues. CDR1 is MDHEN and CDR2 is SYDVKM in the germline V gene. The CDR3, as DNA: TGTGCCAGCAGATTCAGCGGGAGAGACGGGGAGCTGTTTTTT. It encodes CASRFSGRDGELFF.

The gene calls are TRBV7-3 and TRBJ2-2; 10 bases agree with TRBD1. CDR3 length: 16 amino acids. Trimming at V came to 6 bases and at J to 5 bases, leaving 9 bases not matched to a gene. CDR1 SGHTA and CDR2 FQGTGA come from the germline V gene. The CDR3 loop is CASSHPGQGRTGELFF. The CDR3 DNA is TGTGCCAGCAGTCACCCGGGACAGGGGAGAACCGGGGAGCTGTTTTTT.

This clone was observed a single time. The chain uses TRBV30 and TRBJ2-1; TRBD2 agrees at 8 bases. Germline V CDR1 and CDR2: GTSNPN, SVGIG (reference sequence). CDR3 length: 16 residues. V lost 2 bases and J lost 5; bases outside the gene matches: 11. CDR3 protein: CAWSRRLAGGNNEQFF. CDR3 in DNA: TGTGCCTGGAGTCGGCGGTTGGCGGGAGGCAACAATGAGCAGTTCTTC.

The genes are TRBV25-1 and TRBJ2-7, with D tentatively TRBD1 (6 bases). The CDR3 loop spans 14 amino acids. Trimming removed 9 bases at V and 0 bases at J, with 15 bases between. Germline CDR1 is MGHDK and CDR2 is SYGVNS. This CDR3 is CARSPGDFSYEQYF. The CDR3 region has the DNA TGTGCCAGAAGCCCAGGGGATTTCTCCTACGAGCAGTACTTC.

CDR3: CAISVLQGDTEAFF. Written as DNA, the CDR3 is TGTGCCATCAGCGTGCTCCAGGGTGACACTGAAGCTTTCTTT. V usage is TRBV10-3 and J usage is TRBJ1-1, with D tentatively TRBD1 (5 bases). Trimming removed 6 bases at V and 3 bases at J, with 14 bases between. The CDR3 contains 14 residues. Germline-derived CDR1 and CDR2 are ENHRY and SYGVKD.

This chain joins TRBV7-9 and TRBJ2-7, with TRBD1 as a possible D gene (6 bases). Germline CDR1 and CDR2: SEHNR and FQNEAQ (reference sequence). CDR3 length: 16 residues. V shed 5 bases and J shed 3 bases, with 20 bases lying between them. CDR3 bases: TGTGCCAGCAGCCCGGGTGGGGGACAACCGGTCTACGAGCAGTACTTC. As protein: CASSPGGGQPVYEQYF. Filled out from reference TRBV7-9 and TRBJ2-7, the complete variable domain reads DTGVSQNPRHKITKRGQNVTFRCDPISEHNRLYWYRQTLGQGPEFLTYFQNEAQLEKSRLLSDRFSAERPKGSFSTLEIQRTEQGDSAMYLCASSPGGGQPVYEQYFGPGTRLTVT.

V gene TRBV5-1 combines with J gene TRBJ2-1; the D gene is possibly TRBD1 (6 bases). The germline V gene has CDR1 SGHRS and CDR2 YFSETQ. This CDR3 comprises 15 residues. V was cut by 4 bases and J by 5 bases, with 16 bases left in between. DNA for the CDR3: TGCGCCAGCAGCCGGACAGAGGGGAACAACAATGAGCAGTTCTTC. It is translated as CASSRTEGNNNEQFF.

This chain connects TRBV30 to TRBJ1-2, with D possibly being TRBD1 (5 bases). CDR1 is GTSNPN and CDR2 is SVGIG in the germline V gene (reference sequence). The CDR3 runs to 13 residues. Trimming cost V 2 bases and J 4 bases, with 11 bases left between them. DNA of the CDR3: TGTGCCTGGAGTATCGGGGGATTCTATGGCTACACCTTC. This encodes CAWSIGGFYGYTF.

A single count supports this clone. Written as DNA, the CDR3 is TGTGCCAGCAGCTTAGGAGAGACTTTAGGGGGAAAACTGTTTTTT. As protein: CASSLGETLGGKLFF. The V gene is TRBV7-9, the J gene TRBJ1-4; tentative D call: TRBD1 (6 bases). CDR1 and CDR2 (germline): SEHNR, FQNEAQ (reference sequence). Trimming stripped 1 base from V and 10 bases from J, with 16 bases between. The CDR3 contains 15 residues.

The chain combines TRBV10-3 with TRBJ2-1; TRBD2 matches at 8 bases. This CDR3 has 16 residues. Germline V lookup: CDR1 ENHRY, CDR2 SYGVKD. V trimming: 2 bases; J trimming: 1 base; junction bases outside the gene matches: 4. The CDR3: CAISEGSGVSYNEQFF. The CDR3 DNA sequence: TGTGCCATCAGTGAGGGTAGCGGGGTTTCCTACAATGAGCAGTTCTTC.

This clone was observed a handful of times. The chain uses TRBV29-1 and TRBJ1-1, with D possibly TRBD1 on 6 matching bases. Germline CDR1 and CDR2: SQVTM and ANQGSEA. The CDR3 consists of 14 residues. V was trimmed by 1 base and J by 5 bases, leaving 14 bases between them. The CDR3 is CSVEGQGMVTEAFF. CDR3 sequence (DNA): TGCAGCGTTGAAGGTCAGGGGATGGTTACTGAAGCTTTCTTT.

The rearrangement links TRBV5-6 to TRBJ1-1; unclear D gene. The CDR3 covers 14 residues. Looked up from germline, CDR1 is SGHDT and CDR2 is YYEEEE. Trimming pared 4 bases from V and 10 bases from J, leaving 20 bases between. The CDR3 nucleotides are TGTGCCAGCAGCACCGACCTCACCCTAGGCTCAGCTTTCTTT. Protein product: CASSTDLTLGSAFF.

This rearrangement joins TRBV2 to TRBJ1-5; D is unresolved. This CDR3 region has 15 residues. Germline CDR1 is SNHLY and CDR2 is FYNNEI. With 3 bases removed from V and 0 bases from J, the gap between germline ends came to 9 bases. The CDR3 nucleotides are TGTGCCAGCAGTGAGGTCGCAGTTAGCAATCAGCCCCAGCATTTT. It specifies CASSEVAVSNQPQHF.

This chain joins TRBV10-3 and TRBJ1-2; no clear D. V gave up 0 bases and J gave up 8 bases, with 10 bases separating them. Germline-derived CDR1 and CDR2 are ENHRY and SYGVKD. The CDR3 has 13 amino acids. The DNA of the CDR3 is TGTGCCATCAGTGAGTCGGAGGCCTGGGGCTACACCTTC. This sequence encodes CAISESEAWGYTF.

In this sample, this clone turned up once. The V call is TRBV27, the J call TRBJ1-1; D is possibly TRBD1 (5 bases). Germline V gene data show CDR1 as MNHEY and CDR2 as SMNVEV (reference sequence). Trimming took off 4 bases at V and 5 bases at J, with 11 bases between the two ends. The length of the CDR3 is 13 residues. The CDR3 loop reads CASSSRVRTEAFF. CDR3 nucleotide sequence: TGTGCCAGCAGTTCCAGGGTTAGGACTGAAGCTTTCTTT.

This clone has just a few counts. This sequence joins TRBV19 and TRBJ1-1, with D possibly matching TRBD1 (5 bases). CDR1 is LNHDA, CDR2 SQIVND, per germline (reference sequence). This CDR3 is 14 amino acids long. V dropped 7 bases and J dropped 3 bases, with 15 bases sitting between them. CDR3 in DNA: TGTGCCAGTAAACCGGGACTTGGCTACACTGAAGCTTTCTTT. This sequence encodes CASKPGLGYTEAFF.

This sequence joins TRBV25-1 and TRBJ1-2; D gene ambiguous. CDR1 and CDR2 (germline): MGHDK, SYGVNS. The CDR3 has 11 residues. Deletions cut 9 bases from V and 4 bases from J, with 9 bases between. The CDR3, as DNA: TGTGCCAGTGGGGAGCTCTATGGCTACACCTTC. Amino acid sequence: CASGELYGYTF.

This clone was picked up one time. The chain links TRBV10-3 to TRBJ2-5, with 7 bases fitting TRBD1. The CDR3 extends over 14 amino acids. V lost 4 bases, J lost 2 bases, and 4 bases stayed unmatched. Germline CDR1 ENHRY, CDR2 SYGVKD. The chain's CDR3 is CAISGTGNQETQYF. As DNA, the CDR3 is TGTGCCATCAGTGGGACAGGCAATCAAGAGACCCAGTACTTC.

The chain links TRBV19 to TRBJ2-3, with D possibly TRBD1 on 6 matching bases. This CDR3 contains 14 residues. Germline CDR1 LNHDA, CDR2 SQIVND (reference sequence). Trimming shortened V by 4 bases and J by 1 base, and 9 bases separated the two germline ends. The CDR3 loop reads CASSSRGGTDTQYF. In DNA, the CDR3 is TGTGCCAGTAGTAGCAGGGGCGGCACAGATACGCAGTATTTT.

This chain joins TRBV7-9 and TRBJ2-3; TRBD2 matches 7 bases. Germline CDR1 SEHNR, CDR2 FQNEAQ (reference sequence). CDR3 length: 15 residues. The V and J ends lost 5 bases and 6 bases, in that order; junction bases with no gene match: 11. CDR3 loop: CASSATGTITDTQYF. DNA for the CDR3: TGTGCCAGCAGCGCTACCGGGACTATAACCGATACGCAGTATTTT.

The CDR3 reads CASSPGANVLTF. CDR3 in DNA: TGTGCCAGCTCTCCTGGGGCCAACGTCCTGACTTTC. J is TRBJ2-6 and V is TRBV7-8, with D uncertain. CDR1 is SGHVS, CDR2 FQNEAQ, per germline. This CDR3 contains 12 residues. V gave up 8 bases and J gave up 2 bases, with 4 bases separating them. Looking up the rest from reference TRBV7-8 and TRBJ2-6 gives the full variable domain: GAGVSQSPRYKVAKRGQDVALRCDPISGHVSLFWYQQALGQGPEFLTYFQNEAQLDKSGLPSDRFFAERPEGSVSTLKIQRTQQEDSAVYLCASSPGANVLTFGAGSRLTVL.

The rearrangement joins TRBV28 to TRBJ1-2; 10 bases align to TRBD1. This CDR3 has 16 residues. Trimming took 6 bases from V and 4 from J; bases not matched to a gene: 11. Germline V gene sequence: CDR1 MDHEN, CDR2 SYDVKM. CDR3 bases: TGTGCCAGCAGGTTACCGGGACAGGGGTATAGCTATGGCTACACCTTC. Translation gives CASRLPGQGYSYGYTF.

The chain couples TRBV28 to TRBJ1-1; D might be TRBD1 (6 bases). The germline V gene has CDR1 MDHEN and CDR2 SYDVKM. Trimming took off 7 bases at V and 6 bases at J, with 18 bases between the two ends. CDR3 length equals 14 residues. Written as DNA, the CDR3 is TGTGCCAGCACCCAAGGGGGGGGGTCCCCTGAAGCTTTCTTT. As protein: CASTQGGGSPEAFF.

V and J are TRBV6-1 and TRBJ1-2, with 11 bases lining up with TRBD1. The V gene end was trimmed by 6 bases and the J gene end by 4 bases; junction bases not matched to a gene: 7. The CDR3 length is 15 residues. Germline lookup yields CDR1 MNHNS and CDR2 SASEGT. CDR3 coding DNA: TGTGCCAGCAGGGACAGGGGGCGGGTTGGCTATGGCTACACCTTC. Translation: CASRDRGRVGYGYTF.

This chain connects TRBV9 to TRBJ1-1; 7 nucleotides line up with TRBD1. V dropped 1 base and J dropped 2; count of bases not matched to a gene: 5. This CDR3 contains 15 residues. Germline CDR1 and CDR2: SGDLS and YYNGEE. The CDR3 reads CASSVTGTANTEAFF. The CDR3 DNA reads as TGTGCCAGCAGCGTAACCGGGACAGCCAACACTGAAGCTTTCTTT. The entire variable domain, with the rest obtained from reference TRBV9 and TRBJ1-1, is as follows: DSGVTQTPKHLITATGQRVTLRCSPRSGDLSVYWYQQSLDQGLQFLIQYYNGEERAKGNILERFSAQQFPDLHSELNLSSLELGDSALYFCASSVTGTANTEAFFGQGTRLTVV.